The text below deals with one TCR beta chain. This clone was detected a few times. This clone's antigen is unknown. It has no much larger one-base neighbor in the sample; base qualities were not kept. These data are taken from a study of OX40 agonist ivuxolimab in advanced cancers. Regarding the study in general: Ivuxolimab was an agonistic, fully human IgG2 monoclonal antibody directed against OX40 (CD134), a costimulatory receptor. Intravenous ivuxolimab was administered to patients every 2 weeks at six dose levels: 0.01, 0.1, 0.3, 1.5, 3 and 10 mg/kg. Among the approximately 50 dose-escalation patients, some 20 had hepatocellular carcinoma, 15 or so melanoma, 9 renal cell carcinoma and 9 head and neck cancer. The dose-escalation cohort was about 86% male with a mean age of approximately 60 years, ranging from roughly 20 to 80. Prior anti-PD-1, anti-PD-L1 or anti-CTLA-4 therapy was permitted, and approximately 41% of dose-escalation patients had received checkpoint inhibitors. Partial responses occurred in three dose-escalation patients: two with cutaneous melanoma and one with hepatocellular carcinoma. Peripheral TCRbeta sequencing was intended to test whether TCR sequence diversity was altered and clonal T-cell expansion was caused by ivuxolimab. The paper describes the monotherapy dose-escalation part (N = 52 patients) of the phase I trial of ivuxolimab.

Spanning cysteine to phenylalanine, the CDR3 consists of 14 amino acids. The only DNA kept is the CDR3, 42 bases in frame from the first base. In the germline V gene, CDR1 corresponds to SGHDT and CDR2 to YYEEEE. The germline V and J ends show losses of 3 bases and 4 bases respectively, and no gene match explains 5 bases of the junction. Genomic DNA was isolated from the sorted cells so that the TCRbeta CDR3 region could be sequenced. TCRbeta CDR3 regions were sequenced using the immunoSEQ Assay. Drawn from immuneACCESS, this table holds only the in-frame rearrangements with V and J called that TCRdb kept. Clones are partly lost; checked studies trace under half to an unresolved V gene and leave the rest unexplained. The sample table records 20,000 to 25,000 clones; less than 90% of these occur just once. The ten most abundant clones make up roughly 16% of the sample. Patients with autoimmune disease history or receiving systemic immunosuppression were excluded from the trial. Peripheral blood for TCR sequencing was collected from all dose cohorts at baseline, on cycle 4 day 1, and on cycle 7 day 1. Samples were obtained from an open-label, multicenter, first-in-human phase I dose-escalation trial of ivuxolimab. The trial enrolled adults with locally advanced or metastatic head and neck squamous cell, hepatocellular, melanoma or renal cell carcinoma. Before TCR sequencing, CD4+ and CD8+ T cells were separately sorted from peripheral blood.

Results and caveats for the whole study, not just this receptor: Low levels of normalized T-cell clonal expansion were also seen in some nonresponding patients. After ivuxolimab, expanded clones were on average more numerous among CD8+ T cells than among CD4+ T cells. The antigen specificity of the clonally expanded peripheral T cells was not determined. Partial responders in the 0.1-3.0 mg/kg groups had among the lowest normalized peripheral clonal expansion, especially among CD8+ T cells. At doses from 0.1 to 3.0 mg/kg, clonal expansion was seen in both CD4+ and CD8+ blood T cells between baseline and week 6.

The receptor's source is an adult with an advanced solid tumor such as melanoma, head and neck, liver or kidney cancer. The sample was CD4+ or CD8+ T cells sorted from blood, taken in a trial of the OX40 agonist ivuxolimab. The chain employs TRBV5-6 and TRBJ2-7; 9 bases in the middle match TRBD1. The CDR3 protein is CASSWGTGSYEQYF. The DNA sequence is TGTGCCAGCAGCTGGGGGACAGGGAGTTACGAGCAGTACTTC.